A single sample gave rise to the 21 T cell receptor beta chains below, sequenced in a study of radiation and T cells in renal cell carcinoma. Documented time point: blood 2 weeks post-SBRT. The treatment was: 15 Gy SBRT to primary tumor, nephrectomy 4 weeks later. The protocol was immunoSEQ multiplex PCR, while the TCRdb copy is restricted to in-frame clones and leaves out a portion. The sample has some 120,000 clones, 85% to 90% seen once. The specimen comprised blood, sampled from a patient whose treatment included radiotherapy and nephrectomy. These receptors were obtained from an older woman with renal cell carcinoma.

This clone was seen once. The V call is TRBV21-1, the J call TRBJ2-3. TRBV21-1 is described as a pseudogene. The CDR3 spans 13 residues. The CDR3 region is CASSRRRTDTQYF. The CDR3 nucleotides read TGTGCCAGCAGCCGCCGGCGCACAGATACGCAGTATTTT.

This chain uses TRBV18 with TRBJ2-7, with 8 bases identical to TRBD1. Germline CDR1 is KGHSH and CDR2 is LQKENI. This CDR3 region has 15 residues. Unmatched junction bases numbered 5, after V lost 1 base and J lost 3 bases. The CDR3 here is CASSPLDRAVYEQYF. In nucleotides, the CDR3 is TGTGCCAGCTCACCACTGGACAGGGCGGTCTACGAGCAGTACTTC.

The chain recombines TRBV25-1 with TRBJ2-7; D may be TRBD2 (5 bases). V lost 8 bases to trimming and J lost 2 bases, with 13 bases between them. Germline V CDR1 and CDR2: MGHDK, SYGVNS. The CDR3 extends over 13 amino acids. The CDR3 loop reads CASRPTGTYEQYF. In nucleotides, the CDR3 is TGTGCCAGCCGACCGACGGGAACCTACGAGCAGTACTTC.

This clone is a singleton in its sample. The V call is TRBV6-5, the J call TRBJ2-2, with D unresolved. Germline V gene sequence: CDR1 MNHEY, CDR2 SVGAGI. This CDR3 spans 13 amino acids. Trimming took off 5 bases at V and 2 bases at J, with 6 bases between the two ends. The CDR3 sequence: CASSDPNTGELFF. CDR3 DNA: TGTGCCAGCAGTGATCCAAACACCGGGGAGCTGTTTTTT.

The CDR3 spells CASSLEGVEQPQHF. Written as DNA, the CDR3 is TGCGCCAGCAGCTTGGAAGGGGTAGAGCAGCCCCAGCATTTT. The chain is built from TRBV5-1 and TRBJ1-5; perhaps TRBD1 as D (5 bases). The CDR3 covers 14 residues. V was cut by 0 bases and J by 7 bases, with 11 bases left in between. From germline, CDR1 is SGHRS and CDR2 YFSETQ.

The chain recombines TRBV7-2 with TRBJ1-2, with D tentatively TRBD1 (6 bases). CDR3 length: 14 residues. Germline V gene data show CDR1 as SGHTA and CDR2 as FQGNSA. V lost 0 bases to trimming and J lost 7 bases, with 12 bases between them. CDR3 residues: CASSLAGGLGGYTF. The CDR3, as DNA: TGTGCCAGCAGCTTAGCCGGGGGCTTGGGTGGCTACACCTTC.

For the CDR3, the DNA is TGTGCCACCTCTGAAACGGGGAACACTGAAGCTTTCTTT. It is translated as CATSETGNTEAFF. The chain couples TRBV7-6 to TRBJ1-1; D is unclear. Trimming shortened V by 10 bases and J by 1 base, and 13 bases separated the two germline ends. CDR1 and CDR2 from the germline V gene are SGHVS and FNYEAQ. The CDR3 extends over 13 amino acids.

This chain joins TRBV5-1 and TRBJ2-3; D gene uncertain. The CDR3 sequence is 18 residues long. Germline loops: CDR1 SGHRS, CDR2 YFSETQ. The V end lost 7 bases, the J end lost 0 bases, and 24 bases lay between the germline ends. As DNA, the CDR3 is TGCGCCAGCCGACAACCCTCGGAATACTCCTCTAGCACAGATACGCAGTATTTT. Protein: CASRQPSEYSSSTDTQYF.

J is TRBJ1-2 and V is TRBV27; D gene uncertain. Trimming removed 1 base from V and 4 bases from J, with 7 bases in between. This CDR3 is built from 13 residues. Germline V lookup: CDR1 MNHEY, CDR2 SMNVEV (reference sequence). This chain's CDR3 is CASSLLEGYGYTF. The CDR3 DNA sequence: TGTGCCAGCAGTTTATTAGAGGGCTATGGCTACACCTTC.

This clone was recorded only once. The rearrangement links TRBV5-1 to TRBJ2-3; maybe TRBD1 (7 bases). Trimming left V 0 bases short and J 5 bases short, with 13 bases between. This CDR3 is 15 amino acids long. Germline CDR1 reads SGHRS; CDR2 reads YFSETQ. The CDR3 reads CASSLVAGGGDTQYF. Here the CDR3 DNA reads TGCGCCAGCAGCTTGGTGGCAGGGGGAGGAGATACGCAGTATTTT.

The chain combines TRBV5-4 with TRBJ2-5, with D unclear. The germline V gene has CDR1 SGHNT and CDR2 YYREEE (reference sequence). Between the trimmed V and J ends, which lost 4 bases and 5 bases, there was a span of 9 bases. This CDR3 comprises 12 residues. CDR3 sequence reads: CASSPTTETQYF. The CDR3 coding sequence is TGTGCCAGCAGCCCCACCACGGAGACCCAGTACTTC.

As DNA, the CDR3 is TGCGCCAGCAGGAAGGGGGAGAAGACTAACTATGGCTACACCTTC. This codes for CASRKGEKTNYGYTF. V and J are TRBV5-1 and TRBJ1-2; tentative D call: TRBD1 (6 bases). Germline V gives CDR1 SGHRS, CDR2 YFSETQ. The CDR3 has 15 residues. V was trimmed by 5 bases and J by 0 bases, leaving 14 bases between them. Full variable domain (missing parts from reference TRBV5-1 and TRBJ1-2): KAGVTQTPRYLIKTRGQQVTLSCSPISGHRSVSWYQQTPGQGLQFLFEYFSETQRNKGNFPGRFSGRQFSNSRSEMNVSTLELGDSALYLCASRKGEKTNYGYTFGSGTRLTVV.

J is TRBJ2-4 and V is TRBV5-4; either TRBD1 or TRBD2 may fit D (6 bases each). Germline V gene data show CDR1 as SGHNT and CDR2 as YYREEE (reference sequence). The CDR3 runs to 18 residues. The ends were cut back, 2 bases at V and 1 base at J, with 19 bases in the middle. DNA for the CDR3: TGTGCCAGCAGCTTCTTGGGGGCGAAGGCGGGGGCCAAAAACATTCAGTACTTC. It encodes CASSFLGAKAGAKNIQYF.

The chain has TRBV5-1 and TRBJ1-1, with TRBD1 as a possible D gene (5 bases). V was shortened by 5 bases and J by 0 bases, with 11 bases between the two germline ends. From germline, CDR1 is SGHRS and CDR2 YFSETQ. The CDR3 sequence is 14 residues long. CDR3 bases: TGCGCCAGCAGGACAGTTCCCTTGAACACTGAAGCTTTCTTT. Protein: CASRTVPLNTEAFF.

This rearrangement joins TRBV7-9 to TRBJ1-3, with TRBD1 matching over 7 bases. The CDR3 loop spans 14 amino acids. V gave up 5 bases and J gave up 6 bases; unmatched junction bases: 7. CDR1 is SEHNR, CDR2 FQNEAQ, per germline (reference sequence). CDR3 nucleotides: TGTGCCAGCAGCGAGGGAGACAGGGAAAACACCATATATTTT. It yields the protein CASSEGDRENTIYF.

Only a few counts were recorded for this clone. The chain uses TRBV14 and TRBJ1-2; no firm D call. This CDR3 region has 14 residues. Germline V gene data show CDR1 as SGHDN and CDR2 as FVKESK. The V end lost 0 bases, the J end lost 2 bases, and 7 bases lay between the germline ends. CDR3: CASSQESLNYGYTF. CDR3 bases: TGTGCCAGCAGCCAAGAAAGCCTAAACTATGGCTACACCTTC.

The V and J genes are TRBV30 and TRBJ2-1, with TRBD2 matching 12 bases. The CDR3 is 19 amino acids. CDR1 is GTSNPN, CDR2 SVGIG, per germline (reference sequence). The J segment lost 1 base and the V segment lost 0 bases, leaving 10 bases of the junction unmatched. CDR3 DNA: TGTGCCTGGAGTGTACGTGAACTAGCGGGGGGAGGATCCTACAATGAGCAGTTCTTC. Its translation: CAWSVRELAGGGSYNEQFF.

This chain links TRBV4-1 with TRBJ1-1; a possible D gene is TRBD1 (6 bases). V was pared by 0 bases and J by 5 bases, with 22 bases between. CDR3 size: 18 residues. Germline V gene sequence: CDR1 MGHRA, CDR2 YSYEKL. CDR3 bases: TGCGCCAGCAGCCAAGAACCACTGGCAGGGGTGAGGAGGACTGAAGCTTTCTTT. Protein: CASSQEPLAGVRRTEAFF.

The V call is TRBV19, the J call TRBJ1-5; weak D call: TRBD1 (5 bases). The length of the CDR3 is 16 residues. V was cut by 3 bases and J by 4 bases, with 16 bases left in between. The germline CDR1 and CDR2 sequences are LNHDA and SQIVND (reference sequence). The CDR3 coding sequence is TGTGCCAGTAGTATCCGGGACGGCGGGGGTAATCAGCCCCAGCATTTT. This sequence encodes CASSIRDGGGNQPQHF. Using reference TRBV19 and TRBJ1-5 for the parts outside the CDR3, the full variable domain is DGGITQSPKYLFRKEGQNVTLSCEQNLNHDAMYWYRQDPGQGLRLIYYSQIVNDFQKGDIAEGYSVSREKKESFPLTVTSAQKNPTAFYLCASSIRDGGGNQPQHFGDGTRLSIL.

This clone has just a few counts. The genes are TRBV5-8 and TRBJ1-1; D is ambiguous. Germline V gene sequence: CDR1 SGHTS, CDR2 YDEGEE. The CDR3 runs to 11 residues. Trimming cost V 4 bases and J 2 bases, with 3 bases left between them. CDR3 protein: CASSLNTEAFF. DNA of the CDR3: TGTGCCAGCAGCCTAAACACTGAAGCTTTCTTT.

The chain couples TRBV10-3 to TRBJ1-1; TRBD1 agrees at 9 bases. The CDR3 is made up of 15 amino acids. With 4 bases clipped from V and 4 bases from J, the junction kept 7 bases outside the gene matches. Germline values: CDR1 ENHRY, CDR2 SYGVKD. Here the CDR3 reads CAISVSGTGFTEAFF. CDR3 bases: TGTGCCATCAGTGTGTCCGGGACAGGGTTCACTGAAGCTTTCTTT.